The 5 T cell receptor beta chains in this list originate from one sample, sequenced in a study of PD-1 blockade in classical Hodgkin lymphoma. Generated by immunoSEQ multiplex PCR, the TCRdb table keeps only in-frame clones and is missing some. In the table there are approximately 44,000 clones, around two thirds of which are singletons. In every patient, relapse followed autologous stem cell transplantation, while exposure to brentuximab vedotin differed. The material was peripheral blood mononuclear cells (PBMCs), obtained at baseline. Receptors originate from a human donor with classical Hodgkin lymphoma.

The chain uses TRBV7-3 and TRBJ2-7, with a weak D call TRBD2 (5 bases). Deletions cut 2 bases from V and 1 base from J, with 12 bases between. This CDR3 has 15 residues. The germline V gene has CDR1 SGHTA and CDR2 FQGTGA. In nucleotides, the CDR3 is TGTGCCAGCAGCTTAGTGGCCAGCGGTTCCTACGAGCAGTACTTC. This translates into CASSLVASGSYEQYF.

The V and J genes are TRBV7-2 and TRBJ2-3; D tentatively reads TRBD1 or TRBD2 (5 bases each). V was cut by 5 bases and J by 5 bases, with 14 bases left in between. The CDR3 runs 14 residues. CDR1 and CDR2 (germline): SGHTA, FQGNSA. The CDR3 sequence: CASSPNGAGDTQYF. CDR3 bases: TGTGCCAGCAGCCCTAACGGGGCGGGAGATACGCAGTATTTT.

V is TRBV19 and J is TRBJ1-3; D call uncertain. Trimming took off 6 bases at V and 2 bases at J, with 8 bases between the two ends. CDR1 is LNHDA and CDR2 is SQIVND in the germline V gene (reference sequence). The CDR3 is 13 residues long. Here the CDR3 DNA reads TGTGCCAGTAGGGTGCCAACTGGAAACACCATATATTTT. Translating it yields CASRVPTGNTIYF.

V is TRBV7-2 and J is TRBJ2-3; 11 bases are a match to TRBD2. V lost 4 bases to trimming and J lost 2 bases; unmatched junction nucleotides: 8. Germline CDR1 and CDR2: SGHTA and FQGNSA. This CDR3 is built from 17 residues. Here the CDR3 reads CASSYSGLAGLTDTQYF. In DNA, the CDR3 is TGTGCCAGCAGCTACTCCGGACTAGCGGGCCTCACAGATACGCAGTATTTT.

CDR3: CASRALGGSNQPQHF. CDR3 nucleotide sequence: TGTGCCAGCAGGGCTCTAGGGGGCAGCAATCAGCCCCAGCATTTT. This sequence joins TRBV27 and TRBJ1-5, with TRBD1 matching over 7 bases. The CDR3 totals 15 residues. The V segment lost 6 bases and the J segment 1 base; nucleotides outside the gene matches: 6. The germline V gene has CDR1 MNHEY and CDR2 SMNVEV (reference sequence).